This is a list of T cell receptor beta chains from one sample in a study of T cell repertoires in cytomegalovirus infection. TCRdb reprocessed the reads via MiXCR and lists one record per CDR3 protein. The sample lists around 740,000 distinct CDR3 sequences, approximately 34% occurring once. Sequenced: PBMCs. The source is a human donor in good health (CMV status not recorded). Some clones in this sample may be carry-over from other donors' samples. Both conserved end residues are part of each CDR3. D genes are given only for firm matches. Clone sizes are given selectively: once, few, many, or a class where the clone is expanded.

TRBV7-6	TRBJ1-5	NA	few	TGTGCCAGCAGCTTAGCTTACGGAGCGCCCCAGCATTTT	CASSLAYGAPQHF
TRBV15	TRBJ2-3	NA	NA	TGTGCCACCAGGGACTCAGGGACAGATACGCAGTATTTT	CATRDSGTDTQYF
TRBV12-3/TRBV12-4	TRBJ1-2	TRBD1	NA	TGTGCCAGCAGGCTCGACAGGGCGCATGGCTACACCTTC	CASRLDRAHGYTF
TRBV12-3/TRBV12-4	TRBJ2-7	NA	many	TGTGCCAGCAGTCTTCTGGGGGGTCGGAGCGAGCAGTACTTC	CASSLLGGRSEQYF
TRBV6-1	TRBJ1-6	NA	few	TGTGCCAGCAGTGAACTGGAGAATAATTCACCCCTCCACTTT	CASSELENNSPLHF
TRBV6-2/TRBV6-3	TRBJ1-1	NA	NA	TGTGCCAGCGCCTCTTTGCGACCCGAAGCTTTCTTT	CASASLRPEAFF
TRBV18	TRBJ1-2	TRBD1	NA	TGTGCCAGCTCACCACCGACAGGGCGGTATGGCTACACCTTC	CASSPPTGRYGYTF
TRBV10-3	TRBJ1-5	NA	few	TGTGCCATAGGAGTTGATCAGCCCCAGCATTTT	CAIGVDQPQHF
TRBV7-3	TRBJ1-1	TRBD1	NA	TGTGCCAGCAGCCCGGACAGGACAGGGAACACTGAAGCTTTCTTT	CASSPDRTGNTEAFF
TRBV20-1	TRBJ2-7	NA	NA	TGCAGTGCTAGAGAGGGAATCGCCTACGAGCAGTACTTC	CSAREGIAYEQYF
TRBV5-5	TRBJ1-2	TRBD1	NA	TGTGCCAGCAGCCAACAGACAGGGGACTATGGCTACACCTTC	CASSQQTGDYGYTF
TRBV7-4	TRBJ2-3	NA	NA	TGTGCCAGCAGCCACAATCGGGAAAACACAGATACGCAGTATTTT	CASSHNRENTDTQYF
TRBV28	TRBJ1-1	NA	NA	TGTGCCAGCAGTTTATCCCGGACGCGAGCTTTCTTT	CASSLSRTRAFF
TRBV6-1	TRBJ2-1	NA	many	TGTGCCAGCAGCCCGTTTCCGGTTAGCTCCTACAATGAGCAGTTCTTC	CASSPFPVSSYNEQFF
TRBV5-1	TRBJ1-4	TRBD1	NA	TGCGCCAGCAGCCCCAACCCGGGACAGGCTTCTGCAACTAATGAAAAACTGTTTTTT	CASSPNPGQASATNEKLFF
TRBV28	TRBJ2-7	NA	NA	TGTGACAGCAGTTTATCATCAGGGGCATTCTACGAGCAGTACTTC	CDSSLSSGAFYEQYF
TRBV7-2	TRBJ1-1	TRBD1	many	TGTGCCAGCAGCTTACGACAGGGTAGAGCTTTCTTT	CASSLRQGRAFF
TRBV12-3/TRBV12-4	TRBJ1-3	NA	few	TGTGCCAGCAGTTTCGCGGGACACCTAGGAAACACCATATATTTT	CASSFAGHLGNTIYF
TRBV27	TRBJ1-1	NA	many	TGTGCCAGCCGGATGGGGAACGAGAACACTGAAGCTTTCTTT	CASRMGNENTEAFF
TRBV7-7	TRBJ2-1	TRBD2	few	TGTGCTAGCAGCCTAAGACTAGCGGGGGGGGCCAATGAGCAGTTCTTC	CASSLRLAGGANEQFF
TRBV6-5	TRBJ2-7	TRBD1	few	TGTGCCAGCAGTTACTCGGTGACAGGGTTACCCTACGAGCAGTACTTC	CASSYSVTGLPYEQYF
TRBV20-1	TRBJ2-5	NA	once	TGCAGTGCTGCGAGAGGAGAGACCCAGTACTTC	CSAARGETQYF
TRBV27	TRBJ1-6	NA	NA	TGTGCCAGCAGTTTATGGCAATTCGATTCACCCCTCCACTTT	CASSLWQFDSPLHF
TRBV28	TRBJ1-6	NA	few	TGTGCCAGCAGTCCCGGGGGTGTAACACCCCTCCACTTT	CASSPGGVTPLHF
TRBV2	TRBJ2-4	NA	NA	TGTGCCAGCAGACCGGGACTAGCCAAAAACATTCAGTACTTC	CASRPGLAKNIQYF
TRBV12-3/TRBV12-4	TRBJ2-7	NA	NA	TGTGCCCGCAGTTTATCAGGGTTTGGAAACGAGCAGTACTTC	CARSLSGFGNEQYF
TRBV19	TRBJ1-1	NA	NA	TGTGCCAGTAACGATGGAAACACTGAAGCTTTCTTT	CASNDGNTEAFF
TRBV7-9	TRBJ2-1	TRBD2	few	TGTGCCAGCAGTCCCAGCGGGAGAGGCGCCTACAATGAGCAGTTCTTC	CASSPSGRGAYNEQFF
TRBV24-1	TRBJ2-2	NA	few	TGTGCCACCAGTGACCCGATTCCACCCGGGGAGCTGTTTTTT	CATSDPIPPGELFF
TRBV12-5	TRBJ2-5	TRBD2	few	TGTGCTAGTGACTTTGGAGCGGAGCGGGGGCGCCAAGAGACCCAGTACTTC	CASDFGAERGRQETQYF
TRBV24-1	TRBJ2-7	NA	NA	TGTGCCACCAGTGATCCGTGCCTCGGGCACGAGCAGTACTTC	CATSDPCLGHEQYF
TRBV5-1	TRBJ1-2	NA	NA	TGCGCCAGCAGCTTGCCAAGTTGGGGCTACACCTTC	CASSLPSWGYTF
TRBV6-1	TRBJ1-5	NA	NA	TGTGCCAGCAGTCAGGGGATGGGGCAGCCCCAGCATTTT	CASSQGMGQPQHF
TRBV28	TRBJ2-3	TRBD1	NA	TGTGCCAGCAGTCCGGGACAGTTCACAGATACGCAGTATTTT	CASSPGQFTDTQYF
TRBV6-2/TRBV6-3	TRBJ2-7	NA	NA	TGTGCCAGCAGAGGCGGGGAAGAATTGAACTCCTACGAGCAGTACTTC	CASRGGEELNSYEQYF
TRBV15	TRBJ1-4	NA	NA	TGTGCCACCAGCACCTCTAATGAAAAACTGTTTTTT	CATSTSNEKLFF
TRBV7-9	TRBJ2-7	TRBD1	NA	TGTGCCAGCAGCCCCACCGGGACAGGGGGCAACGAGCAGTACTTC	CASSPTGTGGNEQYF
TRBV24-1	TRBJ2-5	NA	few	TGTGCCACCGAGGGGGGGGAGACCCAGTACTTC	CATEGGETQYF
TRBV6-6	TRBJ1-5	NA	few	TGTGCCAGCAGAAGGACCGGGACGGTGGATTATAGCAATCAGCCCCAGCATTTT	CASRRTGTVDYSNQPQHF
TRBV6-6	TRBJ2-2	TRBD1	NA	TGTGCCAGCAGTTGGGTTAGGGGGACAGGGGGGACCGGGGAGCTGTTTTTT	CASSWVRGTGGTGELFF
TRBV19	TRBJ2-1	NA	NA	TGTGCCAGTAGTCCCTTTCAGGGGAATGAGCAGTTCTTC	CASSPFQGNEQFF
TRBV14	TRBJ2-1	NA	NA	TGTGCCAGCAGCCAAGAGTCGCGGGAAGGGTATGAGCAGTTCTTC	CASSQESREGYEQFF
TRBV19	TRBJ2-7	TRBD1	NA	TGTGCCAGTAGTACTACACCGGGACAGGGTTCCTACGAGCAGTACTTC	CASSTTPGQGSYEQYF
TRBV12-3/TRBV12-4	TRBJ1-1	NA	NA	TGTGCCAGCAGCCCTAGTCTTAGAGCTTTCTTT	CASSPSLRAFF
TRBV6-2/TRBV6-3	TRBJ2-4	TRBD2	few	TGTGCCAGCAAGGTCTCCGGGAGGTGGGACATTCAGTACTTC	CASKVSGRWDIQYF
TRBV2	TRBJ2-3	NA	NA	TGTGCCAGCAGTACCACCGGGCAGGGGACAGATACGCAGTATTTT	CASSTTGQGTDTQYF
TRBV6-8	TRBJ2-1	TRBD2	NA	TGTGCCAGCAGTTACGGGGTTAGCGGGGGTAACAATGAGCAGTTCTTC	CASSYGVSGGNNEQFF
TRBV20-1	TRBJ1-1	NA	NA	TGCAGTGCTGGCCAAGGGGCCAGGCCGAACACTGAAGCTTTCTTT	CSAGQGARPNTEAFF
TRBV7-2	TRBJ1-5	NA	NA	TGTGCCACCAAACGGACAACCTATAGCAATCAGCCCCAGCATTTT	CATKRTTYSNQPQHF
TRBV2	TRBJ2-2	TRBD2	NA	TGTGCCAGCAGTCCTCGCGGCGGGAGTGGAACCGGGGAGCTGTTTTTT	CASSPRGGSGTGELFF
TRBV7-2	TRBJ2-7	NA	NA	TGTGCCAGCAGCCCTGACACATTCCTCTACGAGCAGTACTTC	CASSPDTFLYEQYF
TRBV3-1	TRBJ2-1	NA	few	TGTGCCAGCAGCCAAGACTTAGTCACCTACAATGAGCAGTTCTTC	CASSQDLVTYNEQFF